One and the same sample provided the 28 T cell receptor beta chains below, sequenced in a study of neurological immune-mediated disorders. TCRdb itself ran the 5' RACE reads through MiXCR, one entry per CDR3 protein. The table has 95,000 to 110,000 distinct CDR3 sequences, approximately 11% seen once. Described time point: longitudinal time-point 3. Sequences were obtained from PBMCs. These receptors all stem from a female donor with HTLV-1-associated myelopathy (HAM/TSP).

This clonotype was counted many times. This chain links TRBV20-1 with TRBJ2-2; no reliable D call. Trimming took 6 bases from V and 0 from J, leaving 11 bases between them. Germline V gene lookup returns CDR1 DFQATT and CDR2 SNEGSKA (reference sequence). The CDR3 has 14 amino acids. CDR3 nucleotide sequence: TGCAGTGCAAGAACTAACGCGAACACCGGGGAGCTGTTTTTT. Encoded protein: CSARTNANTGELFF.

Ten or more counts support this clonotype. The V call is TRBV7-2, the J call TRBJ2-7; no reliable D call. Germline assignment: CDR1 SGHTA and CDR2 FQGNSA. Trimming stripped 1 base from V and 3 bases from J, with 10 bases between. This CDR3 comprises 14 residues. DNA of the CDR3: TGTGCCAGCAGCTTAGTTGCTAGTAGCTACGAGCAGTACTTC. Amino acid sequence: CASSLVASSYEQYF.

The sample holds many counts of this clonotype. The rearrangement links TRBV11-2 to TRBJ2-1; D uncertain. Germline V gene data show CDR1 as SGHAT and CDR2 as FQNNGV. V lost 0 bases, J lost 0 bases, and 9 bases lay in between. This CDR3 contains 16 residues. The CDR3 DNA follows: TGTGCCAGCAGCTTAGAGGGGTCAGTCTCCTACAATGAGCAGTTCTTC. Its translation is CASSLEGSVSYNEQFF. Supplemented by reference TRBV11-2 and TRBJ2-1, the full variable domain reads EAGVAQSPRYKIIEKRQSVAFWCNPISGHATLYWYQQILGQGPKLLIQFQNNGVVDDSQLPKDRFSAERLKGVDSTLKIQPAKLEDSAVYLCASSLEGSVSYNEQFFGPGTRLTVL.

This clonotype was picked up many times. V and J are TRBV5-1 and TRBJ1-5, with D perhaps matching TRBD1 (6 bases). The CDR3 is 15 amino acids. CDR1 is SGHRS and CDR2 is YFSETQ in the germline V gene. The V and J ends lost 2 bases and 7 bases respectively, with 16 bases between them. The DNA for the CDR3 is TGCGCCAGCAGCTTACCACAGGGAACGGGACAGCCCCAGCATTTT. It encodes CASSLPQGTGQPQHF.

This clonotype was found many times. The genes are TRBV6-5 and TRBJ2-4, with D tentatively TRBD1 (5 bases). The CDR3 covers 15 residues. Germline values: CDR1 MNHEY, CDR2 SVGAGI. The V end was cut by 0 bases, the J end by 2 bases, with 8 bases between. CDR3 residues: CASSYSRTTKNIQYF. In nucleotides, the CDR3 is TGTGCCAGCAGTTACTCGAGGACAACCAAAAACATTCAGTACTTC.

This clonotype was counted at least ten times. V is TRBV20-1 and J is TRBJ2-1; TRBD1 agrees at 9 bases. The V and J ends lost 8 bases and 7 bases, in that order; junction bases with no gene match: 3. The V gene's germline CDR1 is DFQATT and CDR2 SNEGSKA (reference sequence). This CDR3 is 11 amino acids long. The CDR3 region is CSSDRGNEQFF. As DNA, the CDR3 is TGCAGTTCCGACAGGGGGAATGAGCAGTTCTTC.

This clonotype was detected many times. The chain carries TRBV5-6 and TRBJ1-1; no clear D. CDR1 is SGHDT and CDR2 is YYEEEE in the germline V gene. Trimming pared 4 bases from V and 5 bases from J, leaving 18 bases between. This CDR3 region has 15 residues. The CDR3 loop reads CASSHSVEVWTEAFF. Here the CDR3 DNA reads TGTGCCAGCAGCCATTCCGTTGAGGTATGGACTGAAGCTTTCTTT.

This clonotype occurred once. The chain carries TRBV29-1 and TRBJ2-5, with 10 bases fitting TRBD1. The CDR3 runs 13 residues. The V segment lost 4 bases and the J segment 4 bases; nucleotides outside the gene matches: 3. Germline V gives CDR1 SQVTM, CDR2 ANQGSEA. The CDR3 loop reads CSVAGTGVETQYF. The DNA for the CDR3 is TGCAGCGTTGCCGGGACAGGGGTAGAGACCCAGTACTTC.

The CDR3 here is CASSLEVGRNEQFF. The DNA for the CDR3 is TGCGCCAGCAGCTTGGAGGTAGGGCGCAATGAGCAGTTCTTC. This chain links TRBV5-1 with TRBJ2-1, with D uncertain. Germline V gene sequence: CDR1 SGHRS, CDR2 YFSETQ. The CDR3 is 14 residues long. Trimming removed 0 bases at V and 6 bases at J, with 10 bases between. The entire variable domain, with the rest obtained from reference TRBV5-1 and TRBJ2-1, is as follows: KAGVTQTPRYLIKTRGQQVTLSCSPISGHRSVSWYQQTPGQGLQFLFEYFSETQRNKGNFPGRFSGRQFSNSRSEMNVSTLELGDSALYLCASSLEVGRNEQFFGPGTRLTVL.

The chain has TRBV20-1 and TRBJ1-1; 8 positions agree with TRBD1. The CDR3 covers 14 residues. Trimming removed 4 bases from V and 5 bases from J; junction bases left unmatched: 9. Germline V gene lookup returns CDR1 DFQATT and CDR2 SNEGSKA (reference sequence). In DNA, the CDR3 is TGCAGTGCTATGGACAGGGCAGGAAGGACTGAAGCTTTCTTT. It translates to CSAMDRAGRTEAFF.

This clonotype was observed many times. The CDR3 loop is CSARAEGGPYNEQFF. The CDR3 DNA reads TGCAGTGCTAGGGCAGAGGGTGGCCCCTACAATGAGCAGTTCTTC. The J gene is TRBJ2-1, the V gene TRBV20-1, with D possibly TRBD2 on 5 matching bases. Germline CDR1 and CDR2: DFQATT and SNEGSKA (reference sequence). Trimming removed 3 bases from V and 2 bases from J, with 14 bases in between. The CDR3 loop spans 15 amino acids.

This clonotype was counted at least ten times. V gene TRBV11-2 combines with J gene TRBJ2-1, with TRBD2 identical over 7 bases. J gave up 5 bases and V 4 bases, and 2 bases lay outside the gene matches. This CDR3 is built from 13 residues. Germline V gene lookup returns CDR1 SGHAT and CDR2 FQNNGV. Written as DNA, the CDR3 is TGTGCCAGCAGCTGGACTAGTCACAATGAGCAGTTCTTC. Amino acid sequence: CASSWTSHNEQFF.

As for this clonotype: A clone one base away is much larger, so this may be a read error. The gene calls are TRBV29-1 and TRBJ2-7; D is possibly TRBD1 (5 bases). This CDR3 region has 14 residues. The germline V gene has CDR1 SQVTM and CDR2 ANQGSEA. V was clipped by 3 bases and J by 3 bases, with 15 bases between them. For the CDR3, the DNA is TGCAGCGTTGATGTTGAGACAGACGTCTACGAGCAGTACTTC. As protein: CSVDVETDVYEQYF.

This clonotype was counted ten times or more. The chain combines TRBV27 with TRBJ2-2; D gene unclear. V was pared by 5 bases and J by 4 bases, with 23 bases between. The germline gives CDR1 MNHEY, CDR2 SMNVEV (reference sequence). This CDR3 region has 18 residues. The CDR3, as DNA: TGTGCCAGCAGTCTTCGGCTTCCGGGCGGTTTGGTCACCGGGGAGCTGTTTTTT. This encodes CASSLRLPGGLVTGELFF.

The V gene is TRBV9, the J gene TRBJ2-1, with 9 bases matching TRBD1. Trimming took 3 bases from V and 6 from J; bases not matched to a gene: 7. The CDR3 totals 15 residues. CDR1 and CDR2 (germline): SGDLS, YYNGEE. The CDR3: CASSAGTGNRNEQFF. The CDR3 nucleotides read TGTGCCAGCAGCGCGGGGACAGGGAATCGCAATGAGCAGTTCTTC.

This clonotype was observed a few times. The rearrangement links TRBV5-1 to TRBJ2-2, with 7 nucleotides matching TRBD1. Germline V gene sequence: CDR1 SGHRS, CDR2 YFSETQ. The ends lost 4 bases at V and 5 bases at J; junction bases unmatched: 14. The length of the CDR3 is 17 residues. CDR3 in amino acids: CASSTDRQGRGTGELFF. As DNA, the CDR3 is TGCGCCAGCAGCACCGACCGACAGGGCCGAGGGACCGGGGAGCTGTTTTTT.

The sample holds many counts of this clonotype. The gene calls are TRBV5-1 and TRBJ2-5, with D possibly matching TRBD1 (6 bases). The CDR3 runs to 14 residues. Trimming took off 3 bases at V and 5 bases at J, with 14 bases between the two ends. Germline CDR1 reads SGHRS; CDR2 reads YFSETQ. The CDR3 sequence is CASSYSGELETQYF. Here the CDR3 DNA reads TGCGCCAGCAGCTACTCAGGGGAGCTCGAGACCCAGTACTTC.

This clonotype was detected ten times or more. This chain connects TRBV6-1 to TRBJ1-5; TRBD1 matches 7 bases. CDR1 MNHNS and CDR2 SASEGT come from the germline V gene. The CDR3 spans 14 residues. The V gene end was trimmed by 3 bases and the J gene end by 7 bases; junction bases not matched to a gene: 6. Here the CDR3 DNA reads TGTGCCAGCAGTGACCGGACAGGAGGACAGCCCCAGCATTTT. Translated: CASSDRTGGQPQHF.

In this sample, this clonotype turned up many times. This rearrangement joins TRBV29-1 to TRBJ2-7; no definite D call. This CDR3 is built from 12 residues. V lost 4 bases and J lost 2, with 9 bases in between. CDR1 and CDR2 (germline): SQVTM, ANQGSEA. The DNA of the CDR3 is TGCAGCGTTGGACGTACCACCTACGAGCAGTACTTC. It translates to CSVGRTTYEQYF.

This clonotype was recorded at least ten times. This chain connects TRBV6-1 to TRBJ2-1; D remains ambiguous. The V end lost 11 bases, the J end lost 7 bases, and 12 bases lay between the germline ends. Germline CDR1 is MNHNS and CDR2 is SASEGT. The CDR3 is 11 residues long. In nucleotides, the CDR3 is TGTGCCGCTTCGATGGGGAATGAGCAGTTCTTC. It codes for CAASMGNEQFF.

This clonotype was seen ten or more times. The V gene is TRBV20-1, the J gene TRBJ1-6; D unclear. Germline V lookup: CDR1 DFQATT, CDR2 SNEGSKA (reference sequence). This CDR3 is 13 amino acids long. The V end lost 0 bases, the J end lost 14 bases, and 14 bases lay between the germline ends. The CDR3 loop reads CSARDFNLKTLHF. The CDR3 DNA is TGCAGTGCTAGAGATTTTAATCTAAAAACCCTCCACTTT.

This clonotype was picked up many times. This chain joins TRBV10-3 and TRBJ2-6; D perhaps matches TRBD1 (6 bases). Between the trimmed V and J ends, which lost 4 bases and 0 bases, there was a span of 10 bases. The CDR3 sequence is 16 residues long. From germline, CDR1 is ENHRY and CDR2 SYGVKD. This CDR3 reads CAISAAGVSGANVLTF. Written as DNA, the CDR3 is TGTGCCATCAGTGCAGCAGGGGTCTCTGGGGCCAACGTCCTGACTTTC.

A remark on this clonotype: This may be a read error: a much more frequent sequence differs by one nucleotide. The CDR3 DNA follows: TGTGCCAGCAGTTACAGTGGGTTGATAGGGGGAAATGAGCAGTTCTTC. This codes for CASSYSGLIGGNEQFF. The J gene is TRBJ2-1, the V gene TRBV6-5, with D perhaps TRBD1 (6 bases). Deletions cut 2 bases from V and 7 bases from J, with 18 bases between. CDR1 and CDR2 (germline): MNHEY, SVGAGI. The CDR3 runs 16 residues.

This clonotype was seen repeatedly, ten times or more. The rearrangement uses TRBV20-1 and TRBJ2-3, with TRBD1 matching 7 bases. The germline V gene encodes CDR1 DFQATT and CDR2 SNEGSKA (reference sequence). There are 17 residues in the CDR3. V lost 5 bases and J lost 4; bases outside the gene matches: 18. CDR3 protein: CSAPPLSGGWKPDTQYF. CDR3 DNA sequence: TGCAGTGCTCCACCGCTTTCAGGGGGTTGGAAGCCAGATACGCAGTATTTT.

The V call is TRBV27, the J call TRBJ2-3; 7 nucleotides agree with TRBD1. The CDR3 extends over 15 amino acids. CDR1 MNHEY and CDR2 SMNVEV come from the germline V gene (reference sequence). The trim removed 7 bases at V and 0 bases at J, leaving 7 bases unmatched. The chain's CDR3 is CASTNRGSSTDTQYF. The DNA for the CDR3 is TGTGCCAGCACTAACAGGGGATCTAGCACAGATACGCAGTATTTT.

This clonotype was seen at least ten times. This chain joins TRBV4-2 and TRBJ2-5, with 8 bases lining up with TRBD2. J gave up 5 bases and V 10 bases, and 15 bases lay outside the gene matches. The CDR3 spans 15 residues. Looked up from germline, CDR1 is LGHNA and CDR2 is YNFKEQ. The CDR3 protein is CATGERGKLGETQYF. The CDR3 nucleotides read TGTGCCACGGGGGAGCGGGGGAAGCTCGGGGAGACCCAGTACTTC.

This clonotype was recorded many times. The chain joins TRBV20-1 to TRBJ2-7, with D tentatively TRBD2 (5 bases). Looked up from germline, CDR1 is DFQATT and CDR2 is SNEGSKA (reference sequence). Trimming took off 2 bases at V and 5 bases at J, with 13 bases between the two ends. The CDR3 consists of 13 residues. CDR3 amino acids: CSARRGPAHEQYF. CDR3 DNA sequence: TGCAGTGCTAGACGGGGTCCGGCTCACGAGCAGTACTTC.

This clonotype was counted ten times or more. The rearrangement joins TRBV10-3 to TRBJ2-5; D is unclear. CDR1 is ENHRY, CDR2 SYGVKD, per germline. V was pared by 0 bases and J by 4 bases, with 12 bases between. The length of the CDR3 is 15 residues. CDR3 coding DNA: TGTGCCATCAGTGAGTCGTGGGGTACTGGAGAGACCCAGTACTTC. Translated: CAISESWGTGETQYF.